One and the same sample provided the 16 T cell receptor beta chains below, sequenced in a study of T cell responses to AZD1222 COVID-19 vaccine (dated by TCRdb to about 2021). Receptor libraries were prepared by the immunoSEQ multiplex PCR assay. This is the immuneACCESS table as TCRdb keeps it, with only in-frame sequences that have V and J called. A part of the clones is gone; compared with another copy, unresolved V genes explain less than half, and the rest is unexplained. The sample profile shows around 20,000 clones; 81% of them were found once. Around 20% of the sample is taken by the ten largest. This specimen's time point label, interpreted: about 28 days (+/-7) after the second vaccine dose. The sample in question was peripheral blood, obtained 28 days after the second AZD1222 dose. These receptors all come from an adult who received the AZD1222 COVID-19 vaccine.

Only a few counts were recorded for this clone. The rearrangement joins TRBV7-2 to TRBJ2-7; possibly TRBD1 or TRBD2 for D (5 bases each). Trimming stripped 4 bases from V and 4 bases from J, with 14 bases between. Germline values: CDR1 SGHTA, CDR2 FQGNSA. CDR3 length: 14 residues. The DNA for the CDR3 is TGTGCCAGCAGCTCTCCGGGACGGACATACGAGCAGTACTTC. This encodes CASSSPGRTYEQYF.

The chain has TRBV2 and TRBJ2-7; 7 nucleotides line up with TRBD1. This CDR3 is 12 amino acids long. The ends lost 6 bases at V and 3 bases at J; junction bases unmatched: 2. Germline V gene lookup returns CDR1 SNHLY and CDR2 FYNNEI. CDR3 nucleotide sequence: TGTGCCAGCAGCCGGGACAGCTACGAGCAGTACTTC. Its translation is CASSRDSYEQYF.

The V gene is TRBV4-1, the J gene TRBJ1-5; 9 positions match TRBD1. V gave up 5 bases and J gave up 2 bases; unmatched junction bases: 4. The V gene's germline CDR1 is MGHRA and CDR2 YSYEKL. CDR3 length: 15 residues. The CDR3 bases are TGCGCCAGCAGCGGGGGACAGGGCGGCAATCAGCCCCAGCATTTT. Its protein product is CASSGGQGGNQPQHF.

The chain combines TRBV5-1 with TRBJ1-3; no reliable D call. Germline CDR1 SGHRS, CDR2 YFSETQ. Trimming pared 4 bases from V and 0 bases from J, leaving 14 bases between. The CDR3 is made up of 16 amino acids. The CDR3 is CASSPDRTNSGNTIYF. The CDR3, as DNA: TGCGCCAGCAGCCCGGACCGGACCAACTCTGGAAACACCATATATTTT.

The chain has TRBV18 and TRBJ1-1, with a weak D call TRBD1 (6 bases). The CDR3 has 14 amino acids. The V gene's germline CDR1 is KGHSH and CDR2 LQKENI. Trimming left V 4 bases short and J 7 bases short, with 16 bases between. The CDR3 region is CASSLTSGAGEAFF. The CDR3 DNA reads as TGTGCCAGCTCACTCACCTCGGGGGCGGGTGAAGCTTTCTTT.

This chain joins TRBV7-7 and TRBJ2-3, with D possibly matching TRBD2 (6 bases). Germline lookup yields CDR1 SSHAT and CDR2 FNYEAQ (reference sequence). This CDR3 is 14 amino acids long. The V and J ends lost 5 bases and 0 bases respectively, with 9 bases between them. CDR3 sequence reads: CASSPSESTDTQYF. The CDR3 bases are TGTGCCAGCAGCCCTAGCGAGAGCACAGATACGCAGTATTTT.

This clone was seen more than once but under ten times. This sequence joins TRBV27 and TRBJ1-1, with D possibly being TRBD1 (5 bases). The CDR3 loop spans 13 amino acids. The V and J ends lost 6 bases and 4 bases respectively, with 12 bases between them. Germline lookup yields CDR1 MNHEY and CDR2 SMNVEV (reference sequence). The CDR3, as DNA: TGTGCCAGCAGGTATCAGGGTAGCACTGAAGCTTTCTTT. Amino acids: CASRYQGSTEAFF.

In nucleotides, the CDR3 is TGTGCCAGCAGCTTGCGGCGGGAGGGCCTTTCCAACGAGCAGTACTTC. It encodes CASSLRREGLSNEQYF. V and J are TRBV5-4 and TRBJ2-7, with 9 bases aligning to TRBD2. With V trimmed by 1 base and J by 5 bases, 10 bases remained unmatched. This CDR3 comprises 16 residues. CDR1 SGHNT and CDR2 YYREEE come from the germline V gene (reference sequence).

CDR3 DNA: TGTGCCAGCAGCGTATCCCCCGCGGGGATTGAGACCCAGTACTTC. It encodes CASSVSPAGIETQYF. The genes are TRBV9 and TRBJ2-5; TRBD2 might be the D (6 bases). CDR3 length equals 15 residues. Germline CDR1 is SGDLS and CDR2 is YYNGEE. The V gene lost 1 base and the J gene lost 5 bases, with 15 bases spanning the gap. Together with reference TRBV9 and TRBJ2-5, the CDR3 gives the full variable domain: DSGVTQTPKHLITATGQRVTLRCSPRSGDLSVYWYQQSLDQGLQFLIQYYNGEERAKGNILERFSAQQFPDLHSELNLSSLELGDSALYFCASSVSPAGIETQYFGPGTRLLVL.

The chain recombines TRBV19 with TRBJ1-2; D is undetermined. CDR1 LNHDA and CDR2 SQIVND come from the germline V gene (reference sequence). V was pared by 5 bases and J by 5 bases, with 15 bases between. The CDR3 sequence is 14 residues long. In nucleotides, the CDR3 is TGTGCCAGTAGTCCCCCAGCCCCAGCGTATGGCTACACCTTC. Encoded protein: CASSPPAPAYGYTF. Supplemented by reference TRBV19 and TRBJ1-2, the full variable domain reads DGGITQSPKYLFRKEGQNVTLSCEQNLNHDAMYWYRQDPGQGLRLIYYSQIVNDFQKGDIAEGYSVSREKKESFPLTVTSAQKNPTAFYLCASSPPAPAYGYTFGSGTRLTVV.

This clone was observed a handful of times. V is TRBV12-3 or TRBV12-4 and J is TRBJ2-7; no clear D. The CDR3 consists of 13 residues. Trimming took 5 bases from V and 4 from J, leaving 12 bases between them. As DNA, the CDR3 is TGTGCCAGCAGTCCTCCCGACGGATACGAGCAGTACTTC. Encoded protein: CASSPPDGYEQYF.

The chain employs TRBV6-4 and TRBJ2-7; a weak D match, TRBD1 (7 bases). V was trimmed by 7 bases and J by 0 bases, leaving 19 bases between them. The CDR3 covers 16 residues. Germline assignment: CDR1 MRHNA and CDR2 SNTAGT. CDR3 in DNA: TGTGCCAGCATCAAACGACAGGGACTGAGCTCCTACGAGCAGTACTTC. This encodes CASIKRQGLSSYEQYF.

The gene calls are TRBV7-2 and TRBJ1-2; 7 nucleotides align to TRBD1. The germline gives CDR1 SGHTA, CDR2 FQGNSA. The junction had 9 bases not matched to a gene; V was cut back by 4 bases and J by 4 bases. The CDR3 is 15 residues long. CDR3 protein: CASSSGQPGAYGYTF. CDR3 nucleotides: TGTGCCAGCAGCTCGGGACAGCCGGGGGCCTATGGCTACACCTTC.

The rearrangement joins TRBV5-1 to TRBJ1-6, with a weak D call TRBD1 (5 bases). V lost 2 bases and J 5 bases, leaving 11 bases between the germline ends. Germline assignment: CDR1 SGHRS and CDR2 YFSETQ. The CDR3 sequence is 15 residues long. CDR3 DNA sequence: TGCGCCAGCAGCTTACAGGTCCAGCATAATTCACCCCTCCACTTT. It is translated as CASSLQVQHNSPLHF. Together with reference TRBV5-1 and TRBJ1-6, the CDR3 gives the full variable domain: KAGVTQTPRYLIKTRGQQVTLSCSPISGHRSVSWYQQTPGQGLQFLFEYFSETQRNKGNFPGRFSGRQFSNSRSEMNVSTLELGDSALYLCASSLQVQHNSPLHFGNGTRLTVT.

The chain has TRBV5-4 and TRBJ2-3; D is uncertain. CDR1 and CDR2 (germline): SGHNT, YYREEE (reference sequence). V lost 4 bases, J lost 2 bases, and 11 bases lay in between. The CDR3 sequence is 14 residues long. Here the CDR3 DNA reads TGTGCCAGCAGCCCGGCCTTCTACACAGATACGCAGTATTTT. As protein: CASSPAFYTDTQYF.

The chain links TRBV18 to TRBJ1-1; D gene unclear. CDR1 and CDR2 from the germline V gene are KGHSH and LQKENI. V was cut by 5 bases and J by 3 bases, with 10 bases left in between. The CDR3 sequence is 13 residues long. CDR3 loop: CASSDHPHTEAFF. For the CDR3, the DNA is TGTGCCAGCTCAGATCACCCGCACACTGAAGCTTTCTTT.